The T cell receptor (beta chain) under discussion was sequenced for a study of Ad26.COV2.S vaccination and SARS-CoV-2 variants. About the study: This donor came from the COV1001 trial of Ad26.COV2.S. Each vaccinee took Ad26.COV2.S intramuscularly, once or twice 56 days apart. Study-wide points: Vaccine and placebo groups showed comparable non-spike TCR breadth.

Noted treatment: roughly 18 received Ad26.COV2.S at low or high dose, single or two shots; about five received placebo; per-sample allocation not given. Repertoires come from day 63 after the first vaccine or placebo injection. As regards this clone: The antigen remains unidentified.

The CDR3 has 13 residues. Germline V lookup: CDR1 SGHVS, CDR2 FNYEAQ. V was shortened by 5 bases and J by 4 bases, with 9 bases between the two germline ends. Sequencing used immunoSEQ multiplex PCR; TCRdb keeps in-frame clones, though not all of them. The data contain 250,000 or so clones, around 85% of them singletons. The receptor was derived from a person between 18 and 65 years old who received the Ad26.COV2.S COVID-19 vaccine or a placebo. This specimen consisted of peripheral blood, obtained in a trial of Ad26.COV2.S vaccine versus placebo. The chain couples TRBV7-6 to TRBJ2-1; D gene unclear. The CDR3 spells CASSDDVYNEQFF. CDR3 nucleotides: TGTGCCAGCAGCGATGACGTTTACAATGAGCAGTTCTTC.